This paragraph covers one T cell receptor (beta chain) sequence. Its antigen is currently not known. No much larger clonotype is one base removed from it; base qualities were not supplied. This specimen comes from a study of blood T cell repertoires in COVID-19 (dated by TCRdb to about 2020). In terms of the full investigation: The collaborator samples originated in the United States, Italy and Spain and spanned the acute and convalescent phases of COVID-19. The material from the prospective study consisted of cDNA or gDNA derived from T cells, B-cell-depleted T cells, or PBMCs. The dataset comprised deeply sampled blood TCRbeta repertoires from subjects exposed to, actively infected with, or recovered from COVID-19. A freely available public database, intended as a resource for researchers studying the immune response to SARS-CoV-2, is where the repertoires were released. The samples were drawn from two sources: the first 160 participants of the ongoing ImmuneRACE study, and 1,000 to 1,500 subjects contributed by 6 global collaborators. Sample metadata almost always included a de-identified subject ID, COVID-19 status, age in years and sex. Where available, HLA class I and class II types were taken from metadata supplied by the sample provider and were not determined by assay-based typing. Study-wide findings and limitations: The quantity of clinical and demographic metadata differed by source and by participant and was supplied without curation.

The immunoSEQ Assay, a bias-controlled multiplex PCR, was used to amplify TCRbeta CDR3 regions from genomic DNA. Turning to the authors' computational methods: The number of nucleated cells in each sample was estimated from the amplification of reference gene primers within the assay. Sequence reads were collapsed and filtered to measure the absolute abundance of every unique TCRbeta CDR3 rearrangement. For each sample, productive Simpson clonality was calculated by taking the square root of Simpson's diversity index across productive rearrangements. TCRdb took this table from immuneACCESS and kept in-frame rearrangements with V and J called. Such tables lack part of the clones; where checked against another copy, unresolved V genes explain under half of the gap, and the rest is unexplained. D and trimming come from the DNA, and the V and J calls and clone size come from that table. The sample table lists 160,000 or so clones, more than 75% of them with a count of one. The top ten constitute around 1.2% of the sample.

In the prospective study, participants were roughly 18 to 100 years old, resided in under 30 geographic areas of the United States, and were enrolled through a virtual design. To assign participants to cohorts, the prospective study relied on clinical history that participants themselves reported in a screening survey and a study questionnaire. Mobile phlebotomists in the prospective study collected whole blood, serum and a nasopharyngeal or oropharyngeal swab from every participant. Over a roughly 2-month period, participants in the prospective study had the option of providing additional blood draws and questionnaires. Before DNA extraction, prospective study blood samples were shipped either frozen or at room temperature. V lost 6 bases and J lost 4 bases; the stretch between them is 13 bases long. Measured from the cysteine to the phenylalanine, the CDR3 is 13 residues long. Of the read, only the CDR3 DNA is kept; its 39 bases are in frame from base 1.

Sequences were obtained from PBMCs or T cells enriched from blood (not recorded which). This clonotype originated in a human donor with acute COVID-19. The donor label of this sample is uncertain. The sequence links TRBV12-3 or TRBV12-4 to TRBJ2-7; the best D guess is TRBD2, with 6 bases matching. The CDR3 protein sequence reads: CASRGGRVYEQYF. The DNA reads TGTGCCAGCAGGGGGGGTCGTGTTTACGAGCAGTACTTC.